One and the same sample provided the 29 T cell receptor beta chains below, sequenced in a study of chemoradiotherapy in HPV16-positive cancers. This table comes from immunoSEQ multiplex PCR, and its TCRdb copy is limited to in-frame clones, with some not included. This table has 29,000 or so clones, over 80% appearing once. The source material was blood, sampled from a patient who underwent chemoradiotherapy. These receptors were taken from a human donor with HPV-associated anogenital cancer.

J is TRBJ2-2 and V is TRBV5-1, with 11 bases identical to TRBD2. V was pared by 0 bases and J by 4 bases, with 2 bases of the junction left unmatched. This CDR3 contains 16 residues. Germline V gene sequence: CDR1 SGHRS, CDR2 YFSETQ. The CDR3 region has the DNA TGCGCCAGCAGCTTGGTTCTAGCGGGGGGCACCGGGGAGCTGTTTTTT. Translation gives CASSLVLAGGTGELFF.

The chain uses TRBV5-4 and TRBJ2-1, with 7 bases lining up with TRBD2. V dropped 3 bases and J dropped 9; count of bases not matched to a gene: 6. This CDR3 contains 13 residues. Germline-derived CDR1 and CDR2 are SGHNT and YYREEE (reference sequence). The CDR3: CASSSTSSGEQFF. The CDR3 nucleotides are TGTGCCAGCAGCTCGACTAGCTCAGGTGAGCAGTTCTTC.

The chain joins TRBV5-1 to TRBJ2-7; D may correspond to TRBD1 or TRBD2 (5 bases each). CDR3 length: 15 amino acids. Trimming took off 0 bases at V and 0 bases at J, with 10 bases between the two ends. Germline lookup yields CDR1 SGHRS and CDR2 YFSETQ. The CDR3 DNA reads TGCGCCAGCAGCTTGGTCTCAGGGAGCTCCTACGAGCAGTACTTC. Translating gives CASSLVSGSSYEQYF.

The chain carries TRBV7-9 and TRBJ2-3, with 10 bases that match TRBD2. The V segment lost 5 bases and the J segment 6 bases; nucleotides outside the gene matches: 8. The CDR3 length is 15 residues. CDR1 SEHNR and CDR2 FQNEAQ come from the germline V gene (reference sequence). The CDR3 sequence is CASSRTSGAVDTQYF. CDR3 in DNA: TGTGCCAGCAGCCGGACTAGCGGTGCGGTTGATACGCAGTATTTT. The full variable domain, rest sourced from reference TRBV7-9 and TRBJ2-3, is DTGVSQNPRHKITKRGQNVTFRCDPISEHNRLYWYRQTLGQGPEFLTYFQNEAQLEKSRLLSDRFSAERPKGSFSTLEIQRTEQGDSAMYLCASSRTSGAVDTQYFGPGTRLTVL.

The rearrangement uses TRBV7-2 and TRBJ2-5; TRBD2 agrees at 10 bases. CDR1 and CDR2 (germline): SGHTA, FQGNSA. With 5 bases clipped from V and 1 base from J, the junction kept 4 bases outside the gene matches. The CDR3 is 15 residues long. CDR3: CASSPQRGGQETQYF. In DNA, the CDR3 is TGTGCCAGCAGCCCTCAGCGGGGGGGCCAAGAGACCCAGTACTTC.

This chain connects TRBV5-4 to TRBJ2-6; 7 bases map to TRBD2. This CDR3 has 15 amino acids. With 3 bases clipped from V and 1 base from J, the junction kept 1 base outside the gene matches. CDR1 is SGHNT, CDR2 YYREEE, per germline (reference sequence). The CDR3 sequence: CASSWGGSGANVLTF. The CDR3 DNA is TGTGCCAGCAGCTGGGGGGGTTCTGGGGCCAACGTCCTGACTTTC.

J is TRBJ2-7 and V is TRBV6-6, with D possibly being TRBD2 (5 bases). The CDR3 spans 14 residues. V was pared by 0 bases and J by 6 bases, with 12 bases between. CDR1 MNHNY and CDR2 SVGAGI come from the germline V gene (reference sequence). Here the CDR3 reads CASSYSGIRGEQYF. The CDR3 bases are TGTGCCAGCAGTTACTCGGGCATACGGGGCGAGCAGTACTTC.

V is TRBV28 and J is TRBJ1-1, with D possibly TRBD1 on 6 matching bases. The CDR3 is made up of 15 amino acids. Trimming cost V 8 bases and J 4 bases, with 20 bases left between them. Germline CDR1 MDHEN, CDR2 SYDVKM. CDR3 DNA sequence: TGTGCCAGCCGAAGGGGGGCCACAGGGCGCACTGAAGCTTTCTTT. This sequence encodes CASRRGATGRTEAFF. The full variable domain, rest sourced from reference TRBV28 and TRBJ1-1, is DVKVTQSSRYLVKRTGEKVFLECVQDMDHENMFWYRQDPGLGLRLIYFSYDVKMKEKGDIPEGYSVSREKKERFSLILESASTNQTSMYLCASRRGATGRTEAFFGQGTRLTVV.

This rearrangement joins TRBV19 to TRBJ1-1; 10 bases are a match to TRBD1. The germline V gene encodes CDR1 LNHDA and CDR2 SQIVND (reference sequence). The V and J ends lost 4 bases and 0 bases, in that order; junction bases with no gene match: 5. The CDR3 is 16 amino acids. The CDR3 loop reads CASSKPGQGLNTEAFF. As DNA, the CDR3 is TGTGCCAGTAGTAAACCGGGACAGGGGTTGAACACTGAAGCTTTCTTT.

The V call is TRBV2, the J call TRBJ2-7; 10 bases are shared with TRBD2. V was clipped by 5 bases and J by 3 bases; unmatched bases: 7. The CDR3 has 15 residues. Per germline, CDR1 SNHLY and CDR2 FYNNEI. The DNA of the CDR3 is TGTGCCAGCAGTTCCTCTAGCGGGAGCCTCTACGAGCAGTACTTC. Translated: CASSSSSGSLYEQYF.

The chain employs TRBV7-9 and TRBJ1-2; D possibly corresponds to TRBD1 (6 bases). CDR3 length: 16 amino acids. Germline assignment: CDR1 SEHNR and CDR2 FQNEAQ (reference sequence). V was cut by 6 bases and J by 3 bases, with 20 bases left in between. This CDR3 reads CASSFLPGRTDYGYTF. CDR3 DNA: TGTGCCAGCAGTTTTCTACCGGGACGGACAGACTATGGCTACACCTTC.

The CDR3 DNA is TGTGCCAGCAGCCCACAGGCCTGGGGACCCGGGGAGCTGTTTTTT. It yields the protein CASSPQAWGPGELFF. The V call is TRBV7-3, the J call TRBJ2-2, with D perhaps assigned TRBD1 or TRBD2 (5 bases each). The CDR3 consists of 15 residues. Germline V gives CDR1 SGHTA, CDR2 FQGTGA. Trimming cost V 5 bases and J 6 bases, with 16 bases left between them.

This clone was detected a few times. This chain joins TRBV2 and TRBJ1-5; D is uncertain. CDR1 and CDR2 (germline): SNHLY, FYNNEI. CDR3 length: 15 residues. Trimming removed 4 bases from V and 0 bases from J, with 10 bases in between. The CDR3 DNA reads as TGTGCCAGCAGTGCGGACGGAGTTAGCAATCAGCCCCAGCATTTT. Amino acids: CASSADGVSNQPQHF.

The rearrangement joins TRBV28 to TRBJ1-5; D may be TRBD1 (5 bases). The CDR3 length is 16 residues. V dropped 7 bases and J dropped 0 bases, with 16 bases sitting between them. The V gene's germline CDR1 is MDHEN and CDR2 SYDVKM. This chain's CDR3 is CASISHTTVSNQPQHF. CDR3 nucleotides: TGTGCCAGCATATCCCACACGACAGTTAGCAATCAGCCCCAGCATTTT.

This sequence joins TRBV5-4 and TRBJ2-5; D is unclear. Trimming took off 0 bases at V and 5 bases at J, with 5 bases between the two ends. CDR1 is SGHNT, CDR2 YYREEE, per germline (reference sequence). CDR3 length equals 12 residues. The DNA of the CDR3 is TGTGCCAGCAGCTTGGGGAAGGAGACCCAGTACTTC. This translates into CASSLGKETQYF.

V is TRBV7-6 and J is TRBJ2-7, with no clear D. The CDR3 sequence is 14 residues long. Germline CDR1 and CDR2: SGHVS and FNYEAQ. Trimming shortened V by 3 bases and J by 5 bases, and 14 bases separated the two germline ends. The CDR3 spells CASSFPGRYDEQYF. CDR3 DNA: TGTGCCAGCAGCTTCCCGGGTCGCTATGACGAGCAGTACTTC.

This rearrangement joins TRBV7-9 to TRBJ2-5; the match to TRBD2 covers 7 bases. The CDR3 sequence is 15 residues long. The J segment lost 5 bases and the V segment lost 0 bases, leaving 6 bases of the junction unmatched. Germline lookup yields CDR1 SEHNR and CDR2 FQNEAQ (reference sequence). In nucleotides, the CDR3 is TGTGCCAGCAGCTTAGCACGGGGGACTAAGGAGACCCAGTACTTC. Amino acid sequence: CASSLARGTKETQYF.

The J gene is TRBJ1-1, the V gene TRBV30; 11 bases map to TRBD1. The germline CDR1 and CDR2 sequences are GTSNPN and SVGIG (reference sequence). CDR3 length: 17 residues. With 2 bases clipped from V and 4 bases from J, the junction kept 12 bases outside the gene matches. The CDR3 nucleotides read TGTGCCTGGAGTCCTTCGTTCGGGACAGGGGGGGGCACTGAAGCTTTCTTT. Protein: CAWSPSFGTGGGTEAFF.

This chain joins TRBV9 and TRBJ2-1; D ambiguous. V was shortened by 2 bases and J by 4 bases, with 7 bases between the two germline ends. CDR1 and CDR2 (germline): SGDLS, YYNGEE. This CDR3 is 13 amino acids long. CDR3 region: CASSVLQYNEQFF. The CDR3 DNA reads TGTGCCAGCAGCGTCCTACAGTACAATGAGCAGTTCTTC.

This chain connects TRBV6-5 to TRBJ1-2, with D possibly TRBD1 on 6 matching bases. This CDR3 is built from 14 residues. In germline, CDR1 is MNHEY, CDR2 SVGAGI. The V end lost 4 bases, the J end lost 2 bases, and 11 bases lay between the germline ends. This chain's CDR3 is CASSSLDSNYGYTF. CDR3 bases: TGTGCCAGCAGTTCTTTGGACAGCAACTATGGCTACACCTTC.

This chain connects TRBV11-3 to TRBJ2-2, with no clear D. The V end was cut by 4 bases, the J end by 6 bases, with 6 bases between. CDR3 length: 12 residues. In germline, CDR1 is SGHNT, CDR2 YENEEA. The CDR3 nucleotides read TGTGCCAGCAGCTCCCCTGCCGGGGAGCTGTTTTTT. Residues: CASSSPAGELFF.

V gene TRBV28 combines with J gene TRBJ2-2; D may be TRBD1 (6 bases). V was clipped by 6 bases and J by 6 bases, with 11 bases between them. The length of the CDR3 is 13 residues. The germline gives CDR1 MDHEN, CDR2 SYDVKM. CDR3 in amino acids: CASSRTVAGELFF. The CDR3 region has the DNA TGTGCCAGCAGCCGGACAGTGGCCGGGGAGCTGTTTTTT. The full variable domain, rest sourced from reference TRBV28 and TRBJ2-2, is DVKVTQSSRYLVKRTGEKVFLECVQDMDHENMFWYRQDPGLGLRLIYFSYDVKMKEKGDIPEGYSVSREKKERFSLILESASTNQTSMYLCASSRTVAGELFFGEGSRLTVL.

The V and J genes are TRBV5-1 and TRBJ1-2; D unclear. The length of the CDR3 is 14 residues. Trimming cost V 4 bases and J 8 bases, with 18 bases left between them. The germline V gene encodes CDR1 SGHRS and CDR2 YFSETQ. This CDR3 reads CASSNPGRLGGYTF. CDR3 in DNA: TGCGCCAGCAGCAACCCGGGGAGGCTCGGGGGCTACACCTTC. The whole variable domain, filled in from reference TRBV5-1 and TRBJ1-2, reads KAGVTQTPRYLIKTRGQQVTLSCSPISGHRSVSWYQQTPGQGLQFLFEYFSETQRNKGNFPGRFSGRQFSNSRSEMNVSTLELGDSALYLCASSNPGRLGGYTFGSGTRLTVV.

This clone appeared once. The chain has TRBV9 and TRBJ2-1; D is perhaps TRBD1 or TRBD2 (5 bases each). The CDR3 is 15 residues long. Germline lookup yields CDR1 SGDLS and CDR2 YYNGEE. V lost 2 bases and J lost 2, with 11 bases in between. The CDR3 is CASSVGQGPYNEQFF. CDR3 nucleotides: TGTGCCAGCAGCGTGGGGCAGGGACCCTACAATGAGCAGTTCTTC.

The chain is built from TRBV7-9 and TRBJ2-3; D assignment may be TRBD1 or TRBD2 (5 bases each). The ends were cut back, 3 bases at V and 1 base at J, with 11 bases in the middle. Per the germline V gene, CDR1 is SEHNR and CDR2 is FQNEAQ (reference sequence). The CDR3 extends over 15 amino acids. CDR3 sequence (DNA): TGTGCCAGCAGCTTTCTCGGGGCAGGCACAGATACGCAGTATTTT. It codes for CASSFLGAGTDTQYF.

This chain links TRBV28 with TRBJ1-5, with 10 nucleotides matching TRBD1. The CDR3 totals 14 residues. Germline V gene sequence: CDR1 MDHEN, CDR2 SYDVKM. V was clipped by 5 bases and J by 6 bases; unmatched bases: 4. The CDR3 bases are TGTGCCAGCAGTCCCGGGACAGGGGTTCAGCCCCAGCATTTT. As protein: CASSPGTGVQPQHF.

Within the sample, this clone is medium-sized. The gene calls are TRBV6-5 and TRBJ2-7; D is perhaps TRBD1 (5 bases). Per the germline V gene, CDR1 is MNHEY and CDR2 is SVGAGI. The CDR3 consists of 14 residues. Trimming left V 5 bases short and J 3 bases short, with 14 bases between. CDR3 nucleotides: TGTGCCAGCAGTGCTTCAGGGTACGGCTACGAGCAGTACTTC. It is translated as CASSASGYGYEQYF.

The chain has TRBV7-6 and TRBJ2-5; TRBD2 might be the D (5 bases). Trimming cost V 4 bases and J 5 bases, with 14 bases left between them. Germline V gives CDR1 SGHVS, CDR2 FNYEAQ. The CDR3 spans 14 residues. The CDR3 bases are TGTGCCAGCAGCTCGTATAGCGCCGGGGAGACCCAGTACTTC. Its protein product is CASSSYSAGETQYF.

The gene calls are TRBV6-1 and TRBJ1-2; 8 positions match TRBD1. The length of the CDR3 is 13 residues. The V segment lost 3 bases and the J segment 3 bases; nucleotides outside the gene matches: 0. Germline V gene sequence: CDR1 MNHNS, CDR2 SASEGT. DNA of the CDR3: TGTGCCAGCAGTGAGACAGGGGACTATGGCTACACCTTC. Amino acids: CASSETGDYGYTF.